This T cell receptor (beta chain) was identified in a study of control samples from healthy donors and cancer patients. V was pared by 4 bases and J by 5 bases, with 7 bases of the junction left unmatched. The CDR3 runs to 16 residues. Germline CDR1 reads MNHEY; CDR2 reads SMNVEV (reference sequence). Measured with immunoSEQ multiplex PCR; TCRdb has only the in-frame clones, and not every one. The data contain about 160,000 clones, 95% to 96% of them singletons. The receptor was isolated from a woman aged 30 to 39 in good health. The V call is TRBV27, the J call TRBJ1-5, with TRBD1 matching over 11 bases. The sequenced material came from blood. The DNA of the CDR3 is TGTGCCAGCAGTTCCATAGGACAGGGGGCATATCAGCCCCAGCATTTT. As protein: CASSSIGQGAYQPQHF.